The 3 T cell receptor beta chains below were found in one sample sequenced in a study of T cells in Graves' hyperthyroidism and ophthalmopathy. Amplification targeted TCR beta CDR3 regions from RNA transcripts. A first-round RT-PCR of the TCR CDR3 used the HTBI primer set. TCRdb recomputed calls from the multiplex PCR reads with MiXCR, one row per CDR3 protein. The sample yields hundreds of thousands of distinct CDR3 sequences, 35% seen once. The sample was blood. The receptors derive from a woman aged 35 to 49 with Graves' hyperthyroidism.

This clonotype is a singleton in its sample. This may come from a read error, since a much larger clone is one base off. The V gene is TRBV20-1, the J gene TRBJ1-1, with a weak D call TRBD1 (6 bases). Germline CDR1 reads DFQATT; CDR2 reads SNEGSKA (reference sequence). This CDR3 has 15 residues. Deletions cut 3 bases from V and 4 bases from J, with 18 bases between. The CDR3 region has the DNA TGCAGTGCTAGGGGGATGACAGGCCTAAGCACTGAAGCTTTCTTT. Translation gives CSARGMTGLSTEAFF.

There are a few counts of this clonotype. This chain joins TRBV20-1 and TRBJ1-5; D possibly corresponds to TRBD1 (6 bases). The V end was cut by 0 bases, the J end by 4 bases, with 10 bases between. CDR1 is DFQATT and CDR2 is SNEGSKA in the germline V gene (reference sequence). The CDR3 has 14 amino acids. CDR3 bases: TGCAGTGCTAGAGATATCAGGGGTAATCAGCCCCAGCATTTT. Translated, it gives CSARDIRGNQPQHF.

In this sample, this clonotype turned up a few times. This chain's CDR3 is CASSSDPPGTEAFF. CDR3 sequence (DNA): TGCGCCAGCAGCTCGGACCCCCCTGGCACTGAAGCTTTCTTT. V and J are TRBV5-1 and TRBJ1-1; no clear D gene. Trimming left V 3 bases short and J 4 bases short, with 13 bases between. This CDR3 comprises 14 residues. The germline CDR1 and CDR2 sequences are SGHRS and YFSETQ. Combining the CDR3 with reference TRBV5-1 and TRBJ1-1 gives the whole variable domain KAGVTQTPRYLIKTRGQQVTLSCSPISGHRSVSWYQQTPGQGLQFLFEYFSETQRNKGNFPGRFSGRQFSNSRSEMNVSTLELGDSALYLCASSSDPPGTEAFFGQGTRLTVV.